This TCR beta chain derives from a study of Ad26.COV2.S vaccination and SARS-CoV-2 variants. The method was immunoSEQ multiplex PCR; TCRdb's version includes in-frame clones alone and lacks a portion of them. The sample carries about 350,000 clones, approximately 90% recorded once. Documented treatment: some 20 received Ad26.COV2.S at low or high dose, single or two shots; 5 received placebo; per-sample allocation not given. Sampling took place 63 days after the first vaccine or placebo injection. This clone was counted a few times. Per the germline V gene, CDR1 is SNHLY and CDR2 is FYNNEI. The V gene end was trimmed by 6 bases and the J gene end by 2 bases; junction bases not matched to a gene: 10. The CDR3 spans 17 residues.

Sequences were derived from peripheral blood, sampled in a trial of Ad26.COV2.S vaccine versus placebo. This chain connects TRBV2 to TRBJ1-5; 10 nucleotides align to TRBD1. The TCR was taken from a person aged 18-60 years who received the Ad26.COV2.S COVID-19 vaccine or a placebo. As DNA, the CDR3 is TGTGCCAGCAGGCCAAGACAGGGGGCATTCGGCAATCAGCCCCAGCATTTT. This translates into CASRPRQGAFGNQPQHF.